The clone carrying this T cell receptor beta chain appeared a few times. Its specificity is unknown. TCRdb re-derived calls from the reads in MiXCR, one entry per CDR3 protein. The sample lists approximately 72,000 distinct CDR3 sequences; roughly three fifths were seen once. The record originates from a study of type 1 regulatory T cells. The wider study: T-allo10 is a Tr1-enriched, alloantigen-specific CD4 T cell product made in vitro.

T-allo10 cells from the graft donor were described as anergic, host-alloantigen-specific, and alloantigen-specific suppressors. Input material: cultured T cells, either the whole culture or a sorted T cell fraction (not recorded which). This sample's subset: Tr1-enriched cell product generated in vitro against host alloantigens. The receptor's source is a human donor in good health.

CDR3 bases: TGTGCCAGCAGTATAGGGGCGGGGAGCTCTGGAAACACCATATATTTT. This translates into CASSIGAGSSGNTIYF. This chain joins TRBV7-2 and TRBJ1-3; possibly TRBD1 for D (5 bases). Trimming pared 6 bases from V and 0 bases from J, leaving 15 bases between. CDR1 is SGHTA, CDR2 FQGNSA, per germline. This CDR3 region has 16 residues.